These 32 T cell receptor beta chains were all obtained from the same sample, sequenced in a study of shared clonotypes between healthy human individuals. Some clones are missing from TCRdb's copy, which holds only in-frame ones; the method was immunoSEQ multiplex PCR. Of 470,000 or so clones detected, more than 65% appear once; the ten largest clones hold roughly 13%. The sequencing input was PBMCs. All receptors come from a woman between 40 and 50 years old in good health. Some clones in this sample may be carry-over from other donors' samples.

This clone was observed a single time. A far larger clone differs by one base, so this is likely a read error. Other DNA sequences of this sample code for an identical CDR3. The chain recombines TRBV30 with TRBJ1-1, with D possibly matching TRBD1 (5 bases). The CDR3 spans 14 residues. Germline V gene lookup returns CDR1 GTSNPN and CDR2 SVGIG (reference sequence). CDR3 bases: TGTGCCTGGAGTCCCATAAGGGGCACAGCTGAAGCTTTCTTC. This translates into CAWSPIRGTAEAFF.

Of note for this clone: Only one base separates this from a far larger clonotype, so it likely reflects a read error. This chain uses TRBV4-2 with TRBJ2-5; 7 nucleotides line up with TRBD2. This CDR3 has 17 residues. Germline V gene lookup returns CDR1 LGHNA and CDR2 YNFKEQ. The CDR3 DNA follows: TGTACCAGCAGCCAAGAGGCGGGGGTAGGGCGGGACGAGACCCAGTACTTC. It specifies CTSSQEAGVGRDETQYF.

To note about this clone: Different DNA sequences within this sample yield the same CDR3. The rearrangement joins TRBV5-4 to TRBJ1-2, with 9 bases fitting TRBD1. The CDR3 loop spans 14 amino acids. Germline lookup yields CDR1 SGHNT and CDR2 YYREEE (reference sequence). Germline trimming cut 3 bases from V and 4 bases from J; bases unmatched to any gene: 4. This chain's CDR3 is CASSSDRGSYGYTF. The CDR3 bases are TGTGCCAGCAGCTCGGACAGGGGAAGCTATGGCTACACCTTC.

This clone was seen at least ten times. The rearrangement links TRBV15 to TRBJ1-5; D is unclear. Trimming cost V 6 bases and J 6 bases, with 12 bases left between them. The CDR3 runs 13 residues. Germline CDR1 reads LNHNV; CDR2 reads YYDKDF (reference sequence). In DNA form, the CDR3 reads TGTGCCACCAGGGGCAGTTCCACTCAGCCCCAGCATTTT. This encodes CATRGSSTQPQHF.

This chain links TRBV2 with TRBJ1-2, with TRBD1 matching 9 bases. CDR1 SNHLY and CDR2 FYNNEI come from the germline V gene. After removal of 0 bases from V and 4 bases from J, the junction contained 12 bases not matched to a gene. This CDR3 is built from 18 residues. In DNA form, the CDR3 reads TGTGCCAGCAGTGAAGCGTATATGGAGACAGGGGGGACCTATGGCTACACCTTC. Protein: CASSEAYMETGGTYGYTF.

As for this clone: It differs at one base from a far larger clone, so likely a read error. The same CDR3 arises from other DNA sequences in this sample as well. This chain uses TRBV25-1 with TRBJ2-7, with 11 bases lining up with TRBD1. Per germline, CDR1 MGHDK and CDR2 SYGVNS. J was trimmed by 3 bases and V by 3 bases; bases with no gene match: 4. The CDR3 consists of 15 residues. CDR3 loop: CASSEFGTGGYEQYF. CDR3 in DNA: TGTGCCAGCAGTGAGTTTGGGACAGGGGGCTACGAGCAGTACTTC.

In its sample, this clone was seen many times. This CDR3 is also generated by other DNA sequences in the sample. The chain links TRBV7-9 to TRBJ2-4; D gene ambiguous. The germline V and J ends were trimmed by 1 base and 8 bases, with 6 bases remaining between them. Looked up from germline, CDR1 is SEHNR and CDR2 is FQNEAQ (reference sequence). The CDR3 has 12 residues. CDR3 DNA sequence: TGTGCCAGCAGCTTAGATGCAGACATTCAGTACTTC. It yields the protein CASSLDADIQYF.

J is TRBJ2-1 and V is TRBV5-4, with TRBD2 matching over 7 bases. Germline CDR1 reads SGHNT; CDR2 reads YYREEE (reference sequence). The CDR3 is made up of 14 amino acids. Trimming cost V 0 bases and J 8 bases; bases outside gene matches: 5. The CDR3 DNA sequence: TGTGCCAGCAGCTTGGTAGTAGCGGGCGATGAGCAGTTCTTC. It codes for CASSLVVAGDEQFF.

The rearrangement links TRBV7-6 to TRBJ1-1, with no clear D. The CDR3 consists of 12 residues. The germline V gene has CDR1 SGHVS and CDR2 FNYEAQ. V lost 1 base and J 8 bases, leaving 8 bases between the germline ends. The CDR3 loop is CASSLGSWEAFF. In nucleotides, the CDR3 is TGTGCCAGCAGCTTAGGGAGCTGGGAAGCTTTCTTT.

This clone turned up a few times. The chain couples TRBV7-8 to TRBJ2-1; D is perhaps TRBD1 or TRBD2 (7 bases each). The CDR3 length is 13 residues. The germline gives CDR1 SGHVS, CDR2 FQNEAQ. V was clipped by 4 bases and J by 10 bases, with 14 bases between them. Here the CDR3 reads CASSSDRTREQFF. CDR3 sequence (DNA): TGTGCCAGCAGCTCGGACAGGACTAGGGAGCAGTTCTTC.

The chain is built from TRBV2 and TRBJ2-1, with 7 bases fitting TRBD1. This CDR3 has 13 residues. The germline CDR1 and CDR2 sequences are SNHLY and FYNNEI. V lost 6 bases, J lost 6 bases, and 5 bases stayed unmatched. CDR3 in DNA: TGTGCCAGCAGCCCCCCAGGGGGCAATGAGCAGTTCTTC. It codes for CASSPPGGNEQFF.

V and J are TRBV5-4 and TRBJ2-7; 9 nucleotides align to TRBD2. The CDR3 is 16 amino acids. Germline CDR1 is SGHNT and CDR2 is YYREEE (reference sequence). Trimming at V came to 2 bases and at J to 1 base, leaving 7 bases not matched to a gene. CDR3 sequence reads: CASSLVAGGASYEQYF. For the CDR3, the DNA is TGTGCCAGCAGCTTAGTGGCGGGAGGGGCGTCCTACGAGCAGTACTTC.

The gene calls are TRBV6-5 and TRBJ1-1; D ambiguous. Per the germline V gene, CDR1 is MNHEY and CDR2 is SVGAGI. Trimming shortened V by 10 bases and J by 5 bases, and 11 bases separated the two germline ends. This CDR3 comprises 11 residues. This CDR3 reads CATLLGTEAFF. The DNA for the CDR3 is TGTGCCACCCTGTTAGGGACTGAAGCTTTCTTT.

This clone was seen just once. The chain's CDR3 is CASSPSRASGVYNEQFF. DNA for the CDR3: TGCGCCAGCAGCCCTAGCCGGGCTAGCGGGGTCTACAATGAGCAGTTCTTC. The rearrangement uses TRBV4-3 and TRBJ2-1, with 9 bases lining up with TRBD2. The ends lost 4 bases at V and 3 bases at J; junction bases unmatched: 10. CDR3 length equals 17 residues. Germline-derived CDR1 and CDR2 are LGHNA and YSLEER.

This clone was detected ten times or more. CDR3 DNA: TGTGCCAGCAGCTTATCATTCGATGTTAGGGGGGAGACCCAGTACTTC. This encodes CASSLSFDVRGETQYF. The gene calls are TRBV7-2 and TRBJ2-5; the D gene is possibly TRBD1 (6 bases). V dropped 2 bases and J dropped 5 bases, with 18 bases sitting between them. The germline gives CDR1 SGHTA, CDR2 FQGNSA. This CDR3 region has 16 residues.

The rearrangement joins TRBV15 to TRBJ2-5; 8 positions agree with TRBD2. The V and J ends lost 3 bases and 5 bases, in that order; junction bases with no gene match: 5. Germline values: CDR1 LNHNV, CDR2 YYDKDF (reference sequence). The CDR3 consists of 14 residues. The CDR3 protein is CATSSGREVETQYF. The DNA of the CDR3 is TGTGCCACCAGCAGCGGGCGGGAGGTGGAGACCCAGTACTTC.

The chain employs TRBV18 and TRBJ1-2; tentative D call: TRBD1 (5 bases). Germline CDR1 reads KGHSH; CDR2 reads LQKENI. The V gene lost 3 bases and the J gene lost 0 bases, with 11 bases spanning the gap. CDR3 size: 15 residues. CDR3 DNA: TGTGCCAGCTCACCTGACAGAAACCCTAACTATGGCTACACCTTC. Translating it yields CASSPDRNPNYGYTF.

Notes on this clone: A single base is all that separates this from a far larger clone, so a read error is likely. V gene TRBV10-3 combines with J gene TRBJ1-2, with D unclear. The V end was cut by 0 bases, the J end by 8 bases, with 13 bases between. This CDR3 is 14 amino acids long. Germline V gene data show CDR1 as ENHRY and CDR2 as SYGVKD. The CDR3 sequence is CAISESRGLFGYTF. In nucleotides, the CDR3 is TGTGCCATCAGTGAGTCGCGGGGATTGTTCGGCTACACCTTC.

This rearrangement joins TRBV28 to TRBJ2-3; 7 bases are a match to TRBD2. Germline loops: CDR1 MDHEN, CDR2 SYDVKM. The CDR3 has 16 amino acids. Germline trimming cut 5 bases from V and 0 bases from J; bases unmatched to any gene: 8. The CDR3 protein is CASSPNLAASTDTQYF. In nucleotides, the CDR3 is TGTGCCAGCAGTCCGAATCTAGCGGCTAGCACAGATACGCAGTATTTT.

This clone was counted a few times. The J gene is TRBJ2-1, the V gene TRBV28; D is uncertain. Germline V gene data show CDR1 as MDHEN and CDR2 as SYDVKM. Trimming pared 9 bases from V and 7 bases from J, leaving 16 bases between. The CDR3 sequence is 13 residues long. CDR3 residues: CARTTSRFNEQFF. Written as DNA, the CDR3 is TGTGCCAGGACCACCTCGAGGTTTAATGAGCAGTTCTTC.

On this clone: This likely came from a read error, as a far larger clone is one base away. The chain uses TRBV6-4 and TRBJ2-3; tentative D call: TRBD1 (5 bases). Germline V lookup: CDR1 MRHNA, CDR2 SNTAGT. The CDR3 totals 14 residues. CDR3 coding DNA: TGTGCCAGCAGTGACCGGACGGACACAGGTACGCAGTATTTT. Its translation is CASSDRTDTGTQYF.

This clone is a singleton in its sample. V is TRBV27 and J is TRBJ2-1; D perhaps matches TRBD1 (6 bases). Germline V gene data show CDR1 as MNHEY and CDR2 as SMNVEV (reference sequence). V lost 3 bases and J 10 bases, leaving 16 bases between the germline ends. This CDR3 comprises 14 residues. The CDR3 region has the DNA TGTGCCAGCAGTTTTAGGGGGAGACGTCGAGAGCAGTTCTTC. It encodes CASSFRGRRREQFF.

This clone was observed at least ten times. The chain combines TRBV28 with TRBJ1-1; TRBD1 aligns across 10 bases. CDR3 length equals 16 residues. Germline CDR1 is MDHEN and CDR2 is SYDVKM. Unmatched junction bases numbered 11, after V lost 6 bases and J lost 4 bases. The CDR3 loop is CASRIDRGLLSTEAFF. CDR3 DNA sequence: TGTGCCAGCAGAATCGACAGGGGGCTATTGAGCACTGAAGCTTTCTTT.

This clone has just one count. Only one base separates this from a far larger clonotype, so it likely reflects a read error. The sample carries other DNA sequences with the same CDR3. This chain joins TRBV2 and TRBJ2-7; D is undetermined. Germline V gives CDR1 SNHLY, CDR2 FYNNEI. This CDR3 contains 13 residues. Trimming shortened V by 5 bases and J by 2 bases, and 10 bases separated the two germline ends. The CDR3 nucleotides read TGTGCCAGCAGTCCTGGCGCGACCTACGAGCAGTACTTC. It codes for CASSPGATYEQYF.

The chain has TRBV7-8 and TRBJ1-1, with TRBD1 matching 7 bases. V was pared by 5 bases and J by 5 bases, with 14 bases of the junction left unmatched. The CDR3 contains 16 residues. The germline V gene has CDR1 SGHVS and CDR2 FQNEAQ. The CDR3 DNA is TGTGCCAGCAGCCGGACCACGACAGGGCGAGAGACTGAAGCTTTCTTT. This codes for CASSRTTTGRETEAFF.

The chain employs TRBV14 and TRBJ2-3; no firm D call. The CDR3 is 14 amino acids. The V gene's germline CDR1 is SGHDN and CDR2 FVKESK. Trimming took 2 bases from V and 4 from J, leaving 10 bases between them. The CDR3 reads CASSQRGTPDTQYF. CDR3 DNA sequence: TGTGCCAGCAGCCAACGTGGCACACCAGATACGCAGTATTTT.

This clone has more than one count but fewer than ten. The V call is TRBV15, the J call TRBJ1-2; 10 positions agree with TRBD1. Germline assignment: CDR1 LNHNV and CDR2 YYDKDF (reference sequence). The CDR3 length is 16 residues. J gave up 5 bases and V 4 bases, and 10 bases lay outside the gene matches. CDR3 region: CATSKGGQGILYGYTF. CDR3 DNA sequence: TGTGCCACCAGCAAGGGGGGACAGGGGATTTTATATGGCTACACCTTC. Combining the CDR3 with reference TRBV15 and TRBJ1-2 gives the whole variable domain DAMVIQNPRYQVTQFGKPVTLSCSQTLNHNVMYWYQQKSSQAPKLLFHYYDKDFNNEADTPDNFQSRRPNTSFCFLDIRSPGLGDTAMYLCATSKGGQGILYGYTFGSGTRLTVV.

Note on this clone: A single base is all that separates this from a far larger clone, so a read error is likely. Other DNA variants within this sample encode the same CDR3. The chain combines TRBV5-6 with TRBJ2-7; D uncertain. Germline CDR1 is SGHDT and CDR2 is YYEEEE. This CDR3 has 15 residues. Deletions cut 1 base from V and 1 base from J, with 12 bases between. This CDR3 reads CASSLRFLGSYEQYF. CDR3 nucleotide sequence: TGTGCCAGCAGCTTGCGCTTTCTGGGTTCCTACGAGCAGTACTTC.

The chain carries TRBV27 and TRBJ2-5; no firm D call. Germline V gene lookup returns CDR1 MNHEY and CDR2 SMNVEV (reference sequence). V was clipped by 2 bases and J by 4 bases, with 8 bases between them. CDR3 size: 13 residues. CDR3 DNA sequence: TGTGCCAGCAGTTTACGGGCGAGAGAGACCCAGTACTTC. Translation gives CASSLRARETQYF.

This clone was observed a few times. The rearrangement links TRBV19 to TRBJ2-5; D perhaps matches TRBD1 (5 bases). The end of the DNA is better explained by TRBJ2-7, so the J call may be wrong. The CDR3 spans 13 residues. CDR1 is LNHDA and CDR2 is SQIVND in the germline V gene (reference sequence). The CDR3 DNA is TGTGCCAGTAGTATAGCTCAGGGCTACGAGCAGTACTTC. Translated, it gives CASSIAQGYEQYF.

The chain uses TRBV5-1 and TRBJ2-6, with a tentative D call TRBD2 (5 bases). V lost 7 bases to trimming and J lost 4 bases, with 12 bases between them. Germline lookup yields CDR1 SGHRS and CDR2 YFSETQ. This CDR3 has 14 amino acids. Here the CDR3 reads CASSGNSGANVLTF. The CDR3 nucleotides read TGCGCCAGCTCGGGAAACTCGGGGGCCAACGTCCTGACTTTC.

This clone was picked up many times. The sample contains more than one DNA sequence encoding this CDR3. The rearrangement links TRBV18 to TRBJ1-4, with unresolved D. The germline V gene encodes CDR1 KGHSH and CDR2 LQKENI. V shed 5 bases and J shed 0 bases, with 7 bases lying between them. The CDR3 runs to 14 residues. CDR3 region: CASSDTATNEKLFF. The CDR3 DNA reads as TGTGCCAGCTCAGACACGGCAACTAATGAAAAACTGTTTTTT.